The T cell receptor beta chain under discussion was sequenced for a study of response to subunit inactivated influenza vaccine. Findings and limits, study-wide: After each seasonal influenza vaccination, few new T cells are recruited, the authors suggested.

Only a few counts were recorded for this clonotype. The antigen remains undetermined. From the RT-PCR reads, TCRdb called clonotypes with MiXCR, one entry per CDR3 protein. The sample consists of about 780,000 distinct CDR3 sequences, around 20% of them appearing once. The germline V gene encodes CDR1 SGDLS and CDR2 YYNGEE. The V and J ends lost 0 bases and 3 bases respectively, with 9 bases between them. The CDR3 consists of 14 residues. V and J are TRBV9 and TRBJ2-5; D may be TRBD1 or TRBD2 (5 bases each). The input for sequencing was PBMCs from blood, taken 4 to 6 days after vaccination. The TCR originated in a man in his fifties who received an inactivated influenza vaccine. This CDR3 reads CASSVEGTEETQYF. In DNA, the CDR3 is TGTGCCAGCAGCGTAGAAGGGACGGAAGAGACCCAGTACTTC.